Shown below are 30 T cell receptor beta chains from a single sample sequenced in a study of shared clonotypes between healthy human individuals. Naive CD8 cells lacked CD45RO, underwent positive selection for CCR7 and left out terminally differentiated effector memory CD45RA+ cells. The table came from immunoSEQ multiplex PCR; TCRdb's copy has only in-frame clones and leaves some out. The sample records 800,000 or so clones, about 96% being singletons. The sample consisted of naive CD8+ T cells sorted from blood. Receptors were obtained from a man aged 25-45 years in good health.

A single count supports this clone. The chain recombines TRBV5-1 with TRBJ1-1, with 8 positions matching TRBD1. Germline lookup yields CDR1 SGHRS and CDR2 YFSETQ. The J segment lost 1 base and the V segment lost 6 bases, leaving 11 bases of the junction unmatched. CDR3 length: 16 amino acids. In DNA form, the CDR3 reads TGCGCCAGCAATGACCGACAGGGGAGGGGGAACACTGAAGCTTTCTTT. Protein sequence: CASNDRQGRGNTEAFF.

The CDR3 here is CASSRIKGRGSYNEQFF. In nucleotides, the CDR3 is TGTGCCAGCAGCCGGATAAAGGGGCGGGGGTCCTACAATGAGCAGTTCTTC. V gene TRBV7-8 combines with J gene TRBJ2-1, with TRBD2 matching over 7 bases. The CDR3 has 17 amino acids. Germline V gene data show CDR1 as SGHVS and CDR2 as FQNEAQ. J gave up 1 base and V 5 bases, and 11 bases lay outside the gene matches.

V is TRBV6-6 and J is TRBJ2-7; 8 bases line up with TRBD2. Germline CDR1 is MNHNY and CDR2 is SVGAGI (reference sequence). The CDR3 consists of 14 residues. V shed 8 bases, J shed 3 bases, and the junction held 9 bases outside the gene matches. The CDR3 DNA follows: TGTGCCAGCTGTAGGACTAGCCACGACTACGAGCAGTACTTC. It is translated as CASCRTSHDYEQYF.

The chain recombines TRBV18 with TRBJ2-3; TRBD1 matches 8 bases. The V gene's germline CDR1 is KGHSH and CDR2 LQKENI. J gave up 4 bases and V 3 bases, and 6 bases lay outside the gene matches. This CDR3 spans 15 amino acids. CDR3 sequence: CASSPMAGGPDTQYF. The CDR3, as DNA: TGTGCCAGCTCACCTATGGCAGGGGGCCCAGATACGCAGTATTTT.

This chain links TRBV7-9 with TRBJ2-3, with 10 bases matching TRBD2. The CDR3 consists of 17 residues. After removal of 4 bases from V and 4 bases from J, the junction contained 11 bases not matched to a gene. Germline CDR1 and CDR2: SEHNR and FQNEAQ (reference sequence). The CDR3 coding sequence is TGTGCCAGCAGCTCGTACCCCACTAGCGGGGAAGCAGATACGCAGTATTTT. This sequence encodes CASSSYPTSGEADTQYF.

Only a few counts were recorded for this clone. J is TRBJ1-4 and V is TRBV5-1, with 7 nucleotides matching TRBD1. J was trimmed by 5 bases and V by 6 bases; bases with no gene match: 10. This CDR3 spans 15 amino acids. Germline assignment: CDR1 SGHRS and CDR2 YFSETQ. The CDR3 loop is CASTIQGERNEKLFF. In nucleotides, the CDR3 is TGCGCCAGCACTATCCAGGGGGAGAGGAATGAAAAACTGTTTTTT.

As to this clone: Other DNA sequences in this sample translate to the same CDR3. The V gene is TRBV6-4, the J gene TRBJ2-1; 9 nucleotides align to TRBD2. CDR1 and CDR2 from the germline V gene are MRHNA and SNTAGT. Trimming at V came to 0 bases and at J to 3 bases, leaving 0 bases not matched to a gene. This CDR3 spans 15 amino acids. CDR3 in DNA: TGTGCCAGCAGTGACTCTAGCGGGAGCTACAATGAGCAGTTCTTC. This sequence encodes CASSDSSGSYNEQFF.

The chain has TRBV7-8 and TRBJ2-3; D may match TRBD1 or TRBD2 (5 bases each). The CDR3 is made up of 15 amino acids. From germline, CDR1 is SGHVS and CDR2 FQNEAQ. Trimming stripped 5 bases from V and 0 bases from J, with 12 bases between. The CDR3: CASSVGTASTDTQYF. The CDR3 DNA reads as TGTGCCAGCAGCGTCGGGACGGCTAGCACAGATACGCAGTATTTT. The variable domain in full, with the rest retrieved from reference TRBV7-8 and TRBJ2-3, is GAGVSQSPRYKVAKRGQDVALRCDPISGHVSLFWYQQALGQGPEFLTYFQNEAQLDKSGLPSDRFFAERPEGSVSTLKIQRTQQEDSAVYLCASSVGTASTDTQYFGPGTRLTVL.

The genes are TRBV7-5 and TRBJ2-7. TRBV7-5 corresponds to a pseudogene. The CDR3 covers 12 residues. CDR3 sequence (DNA): TGTGCCAGCAGCTTAAGGGGGGCCGAGCAGTACTTC. Its translation: CASSLRGAEQYF.

This clone was recorded once. The V and J genes are TRBV5-4 and TRBJ2-5; weak D call: TRBD1 (5 bases). This CDR3 spans 16 amino acids. Deletions cut 4 bases from V and 5 bases from J, with 21 bases between. Germline-derived CDR1 and CDR2 are SGHNT and YYREEE (reference sequence). This chain's CDR3 is CASSRRGAPGRETQYF. The CDR3 coding sequence is TGTGCCAGCAGCCGTCGTGGGGCCCCCGGTAGGGAGACCCAGTACTTC. Full variable domain (remainder filled in from reference TRBV5-4 and TRBJ2-5): ETGVTQSPTHLIKTRGQQVTLRCSSQSGHNTVSWYQQALGQGPQFIFQYYREEENGRGNFPPRFSGLQFPNYSSELNVNALELDDSALYLCASSRRGAPGRETQYFGPGTRLLVL.

The CDR3 spells CASKLQGASMEAFF. The CDR3, as DNA: TGTGCCAGCAAACTTCAGGGCGCTAGCATGGAAGCTTTCTTT. This chain connects TRBV7-6 to TRBJ1-1, with a tentative D call TRBD1 (5 bases). The CDR3 has 14 amino acids. Per germline, CDR1 SGHVS and CDR2 FNYEAQ. The germline V and J ends were trimmed by 7 bases and 8 bases, with 20 bases remaining between them.

As concerns this clone: Compared with germline, one end of the junction differs, possibly owing to a read error. The V and J genes are TRBV6-1 and TRBJ1-5, with TRBD1 matching 12 bases. CDR1 MNHNS and CDR2 SASEGT come from the germline V gene. The CDR3 length is 16 residues. The CDR3 sequence is CASSQAGQGANQPQHF. The CDR3 coding sequence is TGTGCCAGCAGTCAAGCGGGACAGGGGGCGAATCAGCCCCAGCATTTT.

The rearrangement joins TRBV11-3 to TRBJ2-1; 13 bases match TRBD2. The V gene's germline CDR1 is SGHNT and CDR2 YENEEA. The V gene end was trimmed by 4 bases and the J gene end by 8 bases; junction bases not matched to a gene: 8. The CDR3 loop spans 16 amino acids. The CDR3 reads CASSYRTSGRFDEQFF. The CDR3 coding sequence is TGTGCCAGCAGCTACCGGACTAGCGGGAGATTTGATGAGCAGTTCTTC.

CDR3: CASSMRDYNNEQFF. The DNA of the CDR3 is TGCGCCAGCAGCATGCGGGACTACAACAATGAGCAGTTCTTC. The chain joins TRBV4-1 to TRBJ2-1; the match to TRBD2 covers 7 bases. The V gene's germline CDR1 is MGHRA and CDR2 YSYEKL. The V gene end was trimmed by 5 bases and the J gene end by 5 bases; junction bases not matched to a gene: 6. The CDR3 is made up of 14 amino acids.

This sequence joins TRBV15 and TRBJ2-1; D perhaps matches TRBD2 (7 bases). The CDR3 length is 15 residues. Trimming took 4 bases from V and 5 from J, leaving 15 bases between them. Germline V gene lookup returns CDR1 LNHNV and CDR2 YYDKDF (reference sequence). CDR3 sequence reads: CATSTRGGGHNEQFF. CDR3 nucleotide sequence: TGTGCCACCAGCACCAGGGGAGGGGGTCACAATGAGCAGTTCTTC.

The J gene is TRBJ2-2, the V gene TRBV13, with a possible D match to TRBD2 (5 bases). This CDR3 comprises 13 residues. Germline-derived CDR1 and CDR2 are PRHDT and FYEKMQ (reference sequence). The ends were cut back, 2 bases at V and 7 bases at J, with 8 bases in the middle. The CDR3 region is CASSLLAGGELFF. The CDR3 DNA reads TGTGCCAGCAGCTTACTAGCTGGCGGGGAGCTGTTTTTT.

Comment on this clone: Other DNA sequences in the sample encode the same CDR3. CDR3 loop: CASSVVAGGTYEQYF. Here the CDR3 DNA reads TGTGCCAGCAGCGTAGTTGCGGGAGGTACCTACGAGCAGTACTTC. The chain is built from TRBV9 and TRBJ2-7, with 8 bases identical to TRBD2. Germline V gene sequence: CDR1 SGDLS, CDR2 YYNGEE. The CDR3 has 15 amino acids. The V segment lost 0 bases and the J segment 2 bases; nucleotides outside the gene matches: 4. Full variable domain (remainder filled in from reference TRBV9 and TRBJ2-7): DSGVTQTPKHLITATGQRVTLRCSPRSGDLSVYWYQQSLDQGLQFLIQYYNGEERAKGNILERFSAQQFPDLHSELNLSSLELGDSALYFCASSVVAGGTYEQYFGPGTRLTVT.

CDR3 protein: CASSQGYRADGYTF. The DNA of the CDR3 is TGCGCCAGCAGCCAAGGGTACAGGGCGGATGGCTACACCTTC. This chain joins TRBV4-1 and TRBJ1-2, with D tentatively TRBD1 (6 bases). Germline V lookup: CDR1 MGHRA, CDR2 YSYEKL. The CDR3 runs to 14 residues. Between the trimmed V and J ends, which lost 1 base and 6 bases, there was a span of 12 bases.

In its sample, this clone was seen once. This chain uses TRBV27 with TRBJ2-7; D possibly uses TRBD1 or TRBD2 (5 bases each). The V end was cut by 7 bases, the J end by 1 base, with 14 bases between. The CDR3 sequence is 14 residues long. Germline V gene lookup returns CDR1 MNHEY and CDR2 SMNVEV (reference sequence). CDR3 in amino acids: CASKTGTPSYEQYF. CDR3 nucleotides: TGTGCCAGCAAAACCGGGACCCCTTCCTACGAGCAGTACTTC.

The rearrangement joins TRBV5-5 to TRBJ2-5, with D perhaps matching TRBD1 (5 bases). The CDR3 contains 16 residues. Germline assignment: CDR1 SGHKS and CDR2 YYEKEE (reference sequence). Trimming took off 2 bases at V and 1 base at J, with 15 bases between the two ends. CDR3 sequence (DNA): TGTGCCAGCAGCTTAGGGGTCTTGGTACTCCAAGAGACCCAGTACTTC. Amino acid sequence: CASSLGVLVLQETQYF.

V usage is TRBV9 and J usage is TRBJ2-5; D is ambiguous. Germline V CDR1 and CDR2: SGDLS, YYNGEE. V was trimmed by 4 bases and J by 5 bases, leaving 9 bases between them. The CDR3 totals 12 residues. DNA for the CDR3: TGTGCCAGCAGCTCCTCAGCTGAGACCCAGTACTTC. Translated, it gives CASSSSAETQYF.

The V call is TRBV29-1, the J call TRBJ2-1, with 12 bases that match TRBD2. J gave up 0 bases and V 6 bases, and 9 bases lay outside the gene matches. The CDR3 extends over 17 amino acids. Per the germline V gene, CDR1 is SQVTM and CDR2 is ANQGSEA. The CDR3, as DNA: TGCAGCGTCGCCGGGACTAGCGGGCCCAGCTCCTACAATGAGCAGTTCTTC. Residues: CSVAGTSGPSSYNEQFF.

The chain has TRBV7-2 and TRBJ2-7; D ambiguous. Per the germline V gene, CDR1 is SGHTA and CDR2 is FQGNSA. V gave up 1 base and J gave up 2 bases, with 15 bases separating them. CDR3 length: 16 residues. The CDR3 region is CASSLVVGWATYEQYF. Here the CDR3 DNA reads TGTGCCAGCAGCTTAGTGGTCGGGTGGGCAACCTACGAGCAGTACTTC. The whole variable domain, remainder taken from reference TRBV7-2 and TRBJ2-7, is GAGVSQSPSNKVTEKGKDVELRCDPISGHTALYWYRQSLGQGLEFLIYFQGNSAPDKSGLPSDRFSAERTGGSVSTLTIQRTQQEDSAVYLCASSLVVGWATYEQYFGPGTRLTVT.

The rearrangement uses TRBV7-9 and TRBJ1-5; unclear D gene. This CDR3 is built from 16 residues. From germline, CDR1 is SEHNR and CDR2 FQNEAQ (reference sequence). V shed 1 base and J shed 2 bases, with 12 bases lying between them. In nucleotides, the CDR3 is TGTGCCAGCAGCTTAGTAGGGTTATCTGGCAATCAGCCCCAGCATTTT. It is translated as CASSLVGLSGNQPQHF. Together with reference TRBV7-9 and TRBJ1-5, the CDR3 gives the full variable domain: DTGVSQNPRHKITKRGQNVTFRCDPISEHNRLYWYRQTLGQGPEFLTYFQNEAQLEKSRLLSDRFSAERPKGSFSTLEIQRTEQGDSAMYLCASSLVGLSGNQPQHFGDGTRLSIL.

The chain uses TRBV11-2 and TRBJ2-1, with TRBD1 as a possible D gene (6 bases). The CDR3 has 14 residues. V gave up 5 bases and J gave up 3 bases, with 11 bases separating them. Germline V gives CDR1 SGHAT, CDR2 FQNNGV. The CDR3 DNA sequence: TGTGCCAGCAGCATATCGGACAGCTACAATGAGCAGTTCTTC. As protein: CASSISDSYNEQFF.

The CDR3 sequence is CASSQITGGNEKLFF. The CDR3 DNA sequence: TGTGCCAGCAGCCAGATCACAGGGGGCAATGAAAAACTGTTTTTT. The chain recombines TRBV11-2 with TRBJ1-4; 9 bases map to TRBD1. Germline V gene sequence: CDR1 SGHAT, CDR2 FQNNGV. The CDR3 runs 15 residues. V trimming: 5 bases; J trimming: 5 bases; junction bases outside the gene matches: 6.

This clone was observed a single time. The gene calls are TRBV27 and TRBJ2-1; the D is unclear. V gave up 3 bases and J gave up 0 bases, with 9 bases separating them. Per germline, CDR1 MNHEY and CDR2 SMNVEV (reference sequence). This CDR3 is built from 15 residues. As DNA, the CDR3 is TGTGCCAGCAGTTTCGGAGACGGCTCCTACAATGAGCAGTTCTTC. Protein product: CASSFGDGSYNEQFF.

The V and J genes are TRBV28 and TRBJ2-3; no clear D. The CDR3 has 15 residues. V lost 6 bases to trimming and J lost 4 bases, with 17 bases between them. CDR1 and CDR2 (germline): MDHEN, SYDVKM. The CDR3 coding sequence is TGTGCCAGCAGCGGACCCTCTCGGTCGGCAGATACGCAGTATTTT. This sequence encodes CASSGPSRSADTQYF.

The V and J genes are TRBV27 and TRBJ2-7; TRBD2 agrees at 9 bases. Germline lookup yields CDR1 MNHEY and CDR2 SMNVEV (reference sequence). CDR3 length: 14 amino acids. The junction had 3 bases not matched to a gene; V was cut back by 5 bases and J by 1 base. The chain's CDR3 is CASSGAGGSYEQYF. The DNA of the CDR3 is TGTGCCAGCAGTGGAGCGGGAGGATCCTACGAGCAGTACTTC.

The chain has TRBV12-5 and TRBJ2-1; D is perhaps TRBD1 or TRBD2 (5 bases each). From germline, CDR1 is LGHNT and CDR2 FRNRAP. Trimming stripped 1 base from V and 3 bases from J, with 7 bases between. The CDR3 runs 14 residues. CDR3 DNA sequence: TGTGCTAGTGGTTTGGGGGGGAGCTACAATGAGCAGTTCTTC. Protein: CASGLGGSYNEQFF.